One and the same sample provided the 29 T cell receptor beta chains below, sequenced in a study of OX40 agonist ivuxolimab in advanced cancers. The protocol was immunoSEQ multiplex PCR, while the TCRdb copy is restricted to in-frame clones and leaves out a portion. Among 50,000 to 80,000 clones listed, roughly 80% were seen once. Source: CD4+ or CD8+ T cells sorted from blood, taken in a trial of the OX40 agonist ivuxolimab. The receptors derive from an adult with an advanced solid tumor such as melanoma, head and neck, liver or kidney cancer.

This chain connects TRBV11-2 to TRBJ2-2; D call uncertain. CDR1 SGHAT and CDR2 FQNNGV come from the germline V gene. V lost 5 bases and J lost 3, with 13 bases in between. The CDR3 contains 15 residues. The CDR3 sequence: CASSPVHRDTGELFF. DNA of the CDR3: TGTGCCAGCAGCCCGGTCCACCGGGACACCGGGGAGCTGTTTTTT.

The V and J genes are TRBV9 and TRBJ2-1, with D possibly matching TRBD1 (5 bases). V lost 4 bases and J 9 bases, leaving 17 bases between the germline ends. This CDR3 contains 14 residues. From germline, CDR1 is SGDLS and CDR2 YYNGEE. The DNA of the CDR3 is TGTGCCAGCAGCTTCAGGGTGATGTCCAGTGAGCAGTTCTTC. Protein product: CASSFRVMSSEQFF.

The count of this clone is one. V gene TRBV20-1 combines with J gene TRBJ2-7; no clear D. Trimming took 6 bases from V and 3 from J, leaving 6 bases between them. Germline CDR1 is DFQATT and CDR2 is SNEGSKA (reference sequence). The CDR3 extends over 10 amino acids. The CDR3 DNA sequence: TGCAGTGCCTCACGCTACGAGCAGTACTTC. It translates to CSASRYEQYF.

The J gene is TRBJ2-4, the V gene TRBV28; tentatively, D is TRBD2 (7 bases). The CDR3 totals 19 residues. V was pared by 3 bases and J by 0 bases, with 21 bases between. Germline V CDR1 and CDR2: MDHEN, SYDVKM. DNA of the CDR3: TGTGCCAGCAGTTTCCGCGGGGGCGCGGGGGCGGGAGCCAAAAACATTCAGTACTTC. Amino acid sequence: CASSFRGGAGAGAKNIQYF.

This CDR3 reads CASTEGYQPQHF. The CDR3 DNA is TGTGCCAGTACGGAGGGATATCAGCCCCAGCATTTT. This chain links TRBV19 with TRBJ1-5; D is uncertain. The length of the CDR3 is 12 residues. CDR1 LNHDA and CDR2 SQIVND come from the germline V gene (reference sequence). Trimming removed 7 bases at V and 5 bases at J, with 9 bases between.

The CDR3, as DNA: TGTGCCAGCAGCTTGGGGTCGGGCCAGGGGTTCTTC. Translation gives CASSLGSGQGFF. The chain couples TRBV11-3 to TRBJ2-1; tentative D call: TRBD1 (5 bases). Trimming removed 3 bases from V and 15 bases from J, with 15 bases in between. The CDR3 is 12 amino acids. Germline V gene data show CDR1 as SGHNT and CDR2 as YENEEA. Combining the CDR3 with reference TRBV11-3 and TRBJ2-1 gives the whole variable domain EAGVVQSPRYKIIEKKQPVAFWCNPISGHNTLYWYLQNLGQGPELLIRYENEEAVDDSQLPKDRFSAERLKGVDSTLKIQPAELGDSAVYLCASSLGSGQGFFGPGTRLTVL.

The V gene is TRBV6-6, the J gene TRBJ2-1; D is perhaps TRBD2 (6 bases). The CDR3 totals 10 residues. The V end lost 6 bases, the J end lost 14 bases, and 11 bases lay between the germline ends. Germline CDR1 reads MNHNY; CDR2 reads SVGAGI (reference sequence). CDR3 DNA sequence: TGTGCCAGCAGGTCGACTAGGGAGTTCTTC. Translated: CASRSTREFF.

V is TRBV7-2 and J is TRBJ1-3; 7 nucleotides line up with TRBD1. The junction had 7 bases not matched to a gene; V was cut back by 5 bases and J by 0 bases. The germline CDR1 and CDR2 sequences are SGHTA and FQGNSA. The CDR3 runs 16 residues. The CDR3 coding sequence is TGTGCCAGCAGCCACCACAGGGGTAGCTCTGGAAACACCATATATTTT. This sequence encodes CASSHHRGSSGNTIYF.

This sequence joins TRBV27 and TRBJ2-1, with D maybe TRBD1 (5 bases). The CDR3 length is 15 residues. The ends were cut back, 8 bases at V and 7 bases at J, with 21 bases in the middle. Germline V gene sequence: CDR1 MNHEY, CDR2 SMNVEV (reference sequence). CDR3 residues: CASRNRQTLGNEQFF. CDR3 DNA sequence: TGTGCCAGCCGAAACAGACAGACGTTGGGTAATGAGCAGTTCTTC.

The J gene is TRBJ2-5, the V gene TRBV4-2; D not certain. The CDR3 covers 14 residues. Germline CDR1 LGHNA, CDR2 YNFKEQ. With 4 bases removed from V and 1 base from J, the gap between germline ends came to 10 bases. CDR3 bases: TGTGCCAGCAGCCCCGATCCCGCCCAAGAGACCCAGTACTTC. Translated, it gives CASSPDPAQETQYF.

On this clone itself: Relative to the germline gene, one junction end is altered; a read error may explain this. The genes are TRBV28 and TRBJ2-2, with TRBD1 identical over 8 bases. Looked up from germline, CDR1 is MDHEN and CDR2 is SYDVKM. CDR3 size: 15 residues. The CDR3 DNA follows: TGTGCCACCAGTATAAGACAGGGGAGGACCGGGGAGCTGTTTTTT. This sequence encodes CATSIRQGRTGELFF.

The CDR3 loop is CASSPPLNTEAFF. In DNA, the CDR3 is TGTGCCAGCAGTCCCCCCCTGAACACTGAAGCTTTCTTT. V is TRBV28 and J is TRBJ1-1; D unclear. The germline V gene has CDR1 MDHEN and CDR2 SYDVKM. CDR3 length: 13 amino acids. V lost 5 bases and J lost 0, with 7 bases in between.

This sequence joins TRBV5-1 and TRBJ2-1, with 13 positions matching TRBD2. The CDR3 runs 15 residues. Germline lookup yields CDR1 SGHRS and CDR2 YFSETQ. Trimming took 4 bases from V and 10 from J; bases not matched to a gene: 8. CDR3: CASSPPGLAGPEQFF. The CDR3 bases are TGCGCCAGCAGCCCCCCGGGACTAGCGGGGCCGGAGCAGTTCTTC.

This clone was observed a few times. The chain is built from TRBV4-2 and TRBJ1-1, with D unresolved. Deletions cut 0 bases from V and 5 bases from J, with 10 bases between. Germline CDR1 reads LGHNA; CDR2 reads YNFKEQ. The CDR3 consists of 14 residues. CDR3 nucleotides: TGTGCCAGCAGCCAAGATCCGGGGAGAACTGAAGCTTTCTTT. Translated, it gives CASSQDPGRTEAFF.

The chain couples TRBV28 to TRBJ1-6; D may be TRBD1 (6 bases). V lost 7 bases and J 10 bases, leaving 17 bases between the germline ends. CDR1 MDHEN and CDR2 SYDVKM come from the germline V gene. CDR3 length: 14 amino acids. CDR3 in amino acids: CASKGGGMFSPLHF. The CDR3 nucleotides are TGTGCCAGCAAGGGGGGAGGGATGTTCTCACCCCTCCACTTT.

The DNA for the CDR3 is TGTGCCAGCAGTGACTTGAGGGGGAGAGAAAAACTGTTTTTT. Its protein product is CASSDLRGREKLFF. V is TRBV25-1 and J is TRBJ1-4, with D maybe TRBD1 (6 bases). Germline values: CDR1 MGHDK, CDR2 SYGVNS. The CDR3 consists of 14 residues. Trimming pared 3 bases from V and 8 bases from J, leaving 13 bases between.

The V call is TRBV28, the J call TRBJ1-1; 9 positions agree with TRBD1. The J segment lost 4 bases and the V segment lost 6 bases, leaving 0 bases of the junction unmatched. Germline values: CDR1 MDHEN, CDR2 SYDVKM. This CDR3 comprises 12 residues. This chain's CDR3 is CASRTGGTEAFF. Written as DNA, the CDR3 is TGTGCCAGCAGGACAGGGGGCACTGAAGCTTTCTTT.

The V gene is TRBV7-9, the J gene TRBJ1-5; weak D call: TRBD1 (5 bases). Germline lookup yields CDR1 SEHNR and CDR2 FQNEAQ (reference sequence). CDR3 length equals 13 residues. Trimming stripped 5 bases from V and 9 bases from J, with 14 bases between. The CDR3 DNA reads as TGTGCCAGCAGCCCGGGGACCGCCACGCCCCAGCATTTT. Translated, it gives CASSPGTATPQHF.

The rearrangement links TRBV10-3 to TRBJ2-5; the D call may be TRBD1 or TRBD2 (5 bases each). Trimming took off 1 base at V and 1 base at J, with 13 bases between the two ends. Germline lookup yields CDR1 ENHRY and CDR2 SYGVKD. The CDR3 sequence is 16 residues long. The CDR3 region is CAISELTPGGQETQYF. The CDR3 DNA follows: TGTGCCATCAGTGAGTTGACCCCTGGGGGCCAAGAGACCCAGTACTTC.

The V call is TRBV5-1, the J call TRBJ1-1; 7 positions agree with TRBD1. The V and J ends lost 2 bases and 4 bases, in that order; junction bases with no gene match: 2. CDR3 length equals 13 residues. The germline V gene encodes CDR1 SGHRS and CDR2 YFSETQ. The CDR3 DNA reads as TGCGCCAGCAGCTTTACAGGGGTCACTGAAGCTTTCTTT. It specifies CASSFTGVTEAFF.

Only a few counts were recorded for this clone. The chain recombines TRBV19 with TRBJ1-1; 8 positions agree with TRBD1. V trimming: 3 bases; J trimming: 4 bases; junction bases outside the gene matches: 10. CDR3 length: 16 amino acids. Germline CDR1 is LNHDA and CDR2 is SQIVND (reference sequence). CDR3 amino acids: CASSMRQGARFTEAFF. DNA of the CDR3: TGTGCCAGTAGTATGCGGCAGGGGGCTCGATTCACTGAAGCTTTCTTT.

J is TRBJ2-7 and V is TRBV9; TRBD2 aligns across 8 bases. Germline values: CDR1 SGDLS, CDR2 YYNGEE. V lost 0 bases to trimming and J lost 0 bases; unmatched junction nucleotides: 17. The CDR3 runs 20 residues. The CDR3 spells CASSVAPTGLTSATSYEQYF. In DNA, the CDR3 is TGTGCCAGCAGCGTAGCCCCTACGGGGCTGACTAGCGCCACCTCCTACGAGCAGTACTTC.

The chain joins TRBV15 to TRBJ1-2; TRBD1 agrees at 10 bases. The CDR3 runs to 15 residues. In germline, CDR1 is LNHNV, CDR2 YYDKDF (reference sequence). V lost 7 bases and J lost 5; bases outside the gene matches: 10. CDR3 nucleotides: TGTGCCACCACCCTAGCGGGACAGGGGATATATGGCTACACCTTC. This translates into CATTLAGQGIYGYTF.

This clone was seen once. This sequence joins TRBV9 and TRBJ1-3; no clear D gene. V was trimmed by 1 base and J by 4 bases, leaving 18 bases between them. The CDR3 extends over 17 amino acids. CDR1 is SGDLS and CDR2 is YYNGEE in the germline V gene. The CDR3 loop is CASSVKGTGRFGNTIYF. DNA of the CDR3: TGTGCCAGCAGCGTAAAGGGAACCGGCAGATTCGGAAACACCATATATTTT.

The chain links TRBV6-5 to TRBJ1-5; D not certain. Looked up from germline, CDR1 is MNHEY and CDR2 is SVGAGI. CDR3 length equals 12 residues. V was trimmed by 5 bases and J by 6 bases, leaving 8 bases between them. CDR3 loop: CASSRPSQPQHF. CDR3 in DNA: TGTGCCAGCAGTCGACCGAGTCAGCCCCAGCATTTT.

This sequence joins TRBV7-8 and TRBJ2-5; a weak D match, TRBD1 (6 bases). The end of the DNA fits TRBJ2-7 better, so the J call may be wrong. Germline CDR1 is SGHVS and CDR2 is FQNEAQ. The CDR3 spans 15 residues. The CDR3 region has the DNA TGTGCCAGCAGCTTAGTAGGCGGACAGCACTACGAGCAGTACTTC. Its translation: CASSLVGGQHYEQYF.

This clone has more than one count but fewer than ten. The rearrangement links TRBV6-1 to TRBJ1-2; 7 positions match TRBD1. Looked up from germline, CDR1 is MNHNS and CDR2 is SASEGT. The CDR3 sequence is 14 residues long. The trim removed 6 bases at V and 4 bases at J, leaving 8 bases unmatched. CDR3 region: CASSQGEGGYGYTF. In DNA, the CDR3 is TGTGCCAGCAGCCAGGGGGAGGGGGGCTATGGCTACACCTTC.

This clone was seen a single time. The chain joins TRBV7-6 to TRBJ2-3; 13 bases are a match to TRBD2. Per the germline V gene, CDR1 is SGHVS and CDR2 is FNYEAQ. V lost 8 bases to trimming and J lost 5 bases; unmatched junction nucleotides: 10. This CDR3 is 16 amino acids long. The CDR3 reads CASAGTSGIQRDTQYF. The CDR3 DNA follows: TGTGCCAGCGCGGGGACTAGCGGGATCCAGAGAGATACGCAGTATTTT.

The chain carries TRBV4-1 and TRBJ1-4; the D gene is possibly TRBD1 (5 bases). The CDR3 loop spans 15 amino acids. V lost 0 bases and J lost 2, with 7 bases in between. Per germline, CDR1 MGHRA and CDR2 YSYEKL. For the CDR3, the DNA is TGCGCCAGCAGCCAAGAGGCAGGGACTAATGAAAAACTGTTTTTT. It is translated as CASSQEAGTNEKLFF.